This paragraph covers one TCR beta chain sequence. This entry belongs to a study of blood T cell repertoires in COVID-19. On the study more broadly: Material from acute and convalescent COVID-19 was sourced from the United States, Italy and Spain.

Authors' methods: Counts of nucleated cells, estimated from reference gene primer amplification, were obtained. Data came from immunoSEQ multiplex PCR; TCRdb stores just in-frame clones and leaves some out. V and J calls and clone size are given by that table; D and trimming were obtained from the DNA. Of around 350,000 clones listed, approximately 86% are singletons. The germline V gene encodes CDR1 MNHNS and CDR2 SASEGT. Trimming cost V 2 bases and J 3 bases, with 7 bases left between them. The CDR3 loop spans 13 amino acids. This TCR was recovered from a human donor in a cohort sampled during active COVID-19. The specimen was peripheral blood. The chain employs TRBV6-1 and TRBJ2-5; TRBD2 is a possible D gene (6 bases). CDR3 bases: TGTGCCAGCAGTGAACGGAGGGAAGAGACCCAGTACTTC. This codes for CASSERREETQYF.